These 25 T cell receptor beta chains came from one sample sequenced in a study of shared clonotypes between healthy human individuals. Produced via immunoSEQ multiplex PCR; TCRdb's table is partial and in-frame only. The table records some 2.1 million clones, 90% to 95% of them present only once. Sample: naive CD4+ T cells sorted from blood. Regarding subset: CD45RA+ positively selected. The receptors here all came from a man in his late teens or twenties in good health.

The rearrangement joins TRBV9 to TRBJ1-2; the D gene is possibly TRBD1 (5 bases). This CDR3 contains 15 residues. Trimming shortened V by 0 bases and J by 4 bases, and 13 bases separated the two germline ends. CDR1 is SGDLS and CDR2 is YYNGEE in the germline V gene. The CDR3 bases are TGTGCCAGCAGCGTAGCTACGGGGGTGGGCTATGGCTACACCTTC. Its translation: CASSVATGVGYGYTF.

The chain links TRBV28 to TRBJ2-6; TRBD1 matches at 8 bases. The ends lost 3 bases at V and 0 bases at J; junction bases unmatched: 7. The CDR3 is 18 amino acids. Germline lookup yields CDR1 MDHEN and CDR2 SYDVKM. The CDR3 nucleotides are TGTGCCAGCAGTTTCCCCACAGGGGGGAACTCTGGGGCCAACGTCCTGACTTTC. Its translation is CASSFPTGGNSGANVLTF.

The chain joins TRBV5-1 to TRBJ1-2, with D unclear. CDR1 is SGHRS, CDR2 YFSETQ, per germline. Trimming pared 0 bases from V and 3 bases from J, leaving 12 bases between. The CDR3 is made up of 15 amino acids. In nucleotides, the CDR3 is TGCGCCAGCAGCTTGGGTCTTCTTCCGGACTATGGCTACACCTTC. Encoded protein: CASSLGLLPDYGYTF.

The CDR3 sequence: CASSLGGRMNTEAFF. The CDR3 DNA is TGTGCCAGCAGCTTAGGTGGCAGGATGAACACTGAAGCTTTCTTT. The rearrangement joins TRBV7-2 to TRBJ1-1; the D is unclear. This CDR3 has 15 residues. The V gene lost 1 base and the J gene lost 0 bases, with 9 bases spanning the gap. Germline V gives CDR1 SGHTA, CDR2 FQGNSA. The whole variable domain, filled in from reference TRBV7-2 and TRBJ1-1, reads GAGVSQSPSNKVTEKGKDVELRCDPISGHTALYWYRQSLGQGLEFLIYFQGNSAPDKSGLPSDRFSAERTGGSVSTLTIQRTQQEDSAVYLCASSLGGRMNTEAFFGQGTRLTVV.

The chain couples TRBV19 to TRBJ1-2; D uncertain. In germline, CDR1 is LNHDA, CDR2 SQIVND (reference sequence). This CDR3 spans 17 amino acids. Trimming pared 1 base from V and 4 bases from J, leaving 19 bases between. The CDR3: CASSIGPAEGRLYGYTF. The CDR3 region has the DNA TGTGCCAGTAGTATAGGACCAGCCGAAGGCCGACTCTATGGCTACACCTTC.

The chain uses TRBV9 and TRBJ2-2; 9 nucleotides match TRBD2. This CDR3 comprises 16 residues. The germline V gene encodes CDR1 SGDLS and CDR2 YYNGEE. V lost 7 bases and J lost 3; bases outside the gene matches: 10. CDR3 coding DNA: TGTGCCAGCCTAACCAGAGCGGGAGGTTACACCGGGGAGCTGTTTTTT. Protein sequence: CASLTRAGGYTGELFF.

The gene calls are TRBV21-1 and TRBJ1-5. TRBV21-1 is described as a pseudogene. CDR3 length: 13 residues. The CDR3 region has the DNA TGTGCCAGCGGGGGACCCACGCCCTGGCCCCAGCATTTT. It is translated as CASGGPTPWPQHF.

V is TRBV5-8 and J is TRBJ2-3, with 15 bases that match TRBD2. This CDR3 is built from 18 residues. CDR1 and CDR2 from the germline V gene are SGHTS and YDEGEE. With V trimmed by 3 bases and J by 1 base, 6 bases remained unmatched. The CDR3 here is CASSSGLAGGPGTDTQYF. The CDR3 nucleotides are TGTGCCAGCAGCTCAGGACTAGCGGGAGGGCCGGGCACAGATACGCAGTATTTT.

The V call is TRBV6-5, the J call TRBJ1-2; 8 bases are a match to TRBD1. With V trimmed by 5 bases and J by 3 bases, 5 bases remained unmatched. Germline V gene lookup returns CDR1 MNHEY and CDR2 SVGAGI. CDR3 size: 14 residues. The CDR3 protein is CASSTLTGDYGYTF. CDR3 bases: TGTGCCAGCAGTACTTTGACAGGGGACTATGGCTACACCTTC.

The chain combines TRBV5-1 with TRBJ2-1, with 12 bases aligning to TRBD2. Germline CDR1 and CDR2: SGHRS and YFSETQ. The length of the CDR3 is 15 residues. The J segment lost 9 bases and the V segment lost 3 bases, leaving 7 bases of the junction unmatched. The CDR3 DNA is TGCGCCAGCAGCTCCCTAGCGGGAGGGCAGACTGAGCAGTTCTTC. It translates to CASSSLAGGQTEQFF.

This clone was counted only a few times. The genes are TRBV6-5 and TRBJ2-7; 8 bases are shared with TRBD2. The better agreement between TRBJ2-1 and the DNA end casts doubt on the J call. This CDR3 contains 15 residues. CDR1 is MNHEY and CDR2 is SVGAGI in the germline V gene. For the CDR3, the DNA is TGTGCCAGCAGGACTACCGGCGGGGGGCCCACCGAGCAGTTCTTC. Its translation: CASRTTGGGPTEQFF.

This clone was seen just once. The chain carries TRBV30 and TRBJ2-3; the match to TRBD2 covers 7 bases. The CDR3 runs to 16 residues. The V gene end was trimmed by 2 bases and the J gene end by 4 bases; junction bases not matched to a gene: 12. The germline V gene has CDR1 GTSNPN and CDR2 SVGIG (reference sequence). This CDR3 reads CAWSPGLRLGADTQYF. CDR3 DNA sequence: TGTGCCTGGAGTCCGGGACTACGTTTAGGAGCAGATACGCAGTATTTT.

This clone was counted between two and nine times. J is TRBJ1-2 and V is TRBV30; the match to TRBD1 covers 8 bases. With 0 bases clipped from V and 8 bases from J, the junction kept 14 bases outside the gene matches. The CDR3 runs 16 residues. Germline V gene sequence: CDR1 GTSNPN, CDR2 SVGIG (reference sequence). CDR3 residues: CAWSVRSAGTGIGYTF. CDR3 sequence (DNA): TGTGCCTGGAGTGTAAGGTCCGCCGGGACAGGCATCGGCTACACCTTC.

V is TRBV30 and J is TRBJ1-4; a possible D gene is TRBD1 (5 bases). Trimming stripped 5 bases from V and 3 bases from J, with 10 bases between. Germline loops: CDR1 GTSNPN, CDR2 SVGIG (reference sequence). This CDR3 is 13 amino acids long. The CDR3 region has the DNA TGTGCCTGGGAACGACAGTCTAATGAAAAACTGTTTTTT. Protein sequence: CAWERQSNEKLFF.

This chain connects TRBV19 to TRBJ1-6, with D unresolved. The ends were cut back, 5 bases at V and 7 bases at J, with 9 bases in the middle. Germline V CDR1 and CDR2: LNHDA, SQIVND (reference sequence). There are 13 residues in the CDR3. This CDR3 is CASSSVPNSPLHF. In nucleotides, the CDR3 is TGTGCCAGTAGTTCTGTCCCAAATTCACCCCTCCACTTT.

The chain has TRBV2 and TRBJ2-5; 7 nucleotides align to TRBD1. This CDR3 spans 13 amino acids. The V segment lost 8 bases and the J segment 2 bases; nucleotides outside the gene matches: 5. Germline V gives CDR1 SNHLY, CDR2 FYNNEI. CDR3 residues: CASGRDRQETQYF. As DNA, the CDR3 is TGTGCCAGCGGCCGGGACAGACAAGAGACCCAGTACTTC.

This sequence joins TRBV6-5 and TRBJ1-6, with TRBD1 identical over 7 bases. J lost 8 bases, V lost 7 bases, and 8 bases had no gene match. Germline V gene sequence: CDR1 MNHEY, CDR2 SVGAGI. CDR3 size: 14 residues. This CDR3 reads CASTSTGLDSPLHF. The CDR3 DNA reads TGTGCCAGCACCTCGACAGGGTTGGATTCACCCCTCCACTTT.

The chain uses TRBV9 and TRBJ2-7, with TRBD2 matching 11 bases. Per germline, CDR1 SGDLS and CDR2 YYNGEE. CDR3 size: 16 residues. J gave up 1 base and V 2 bases, and 5 bases lay outside the gene matches. CDR3 in DNA: TGTGCCAGCAGCGTGGGGACTAGCGGCGCATCCTACGAGCAGTACTTC. This gives the protein CASSVGTSGASYEQYF.

The chain has TRBV6-1 and TRBJ2-2; no clear D gene. V dropped 1 base and J dropped 9 bases, with 6 bases sitting between them. This CDR3 spans 12 amino acids. Germline-derived CDR1 and CDR2 are MNHNS and SASEGT. The CDR3 loop reads CASSEGGWELFF. The CDR3 DNA is TGTGCCAGCAGTGAAGGCGGTTGGGAGCTGTTTTTT.

This clone was counted a single time. V and J are TRBV11-2 and TRBJ1-1, with D possibly being TRBD1 (5 bases). The CDR3 covers 14 residues. Trimming stripped 4 bases from V and 7 bases from J, with 16 bases between. Germline CDR1 and CDR2: SGHAT and FQNNGV. The CDR3 spells CASSSWGPGLEAFF. CDR3 in DNA: TGTGCCAGCAGCTCATGGGGCCCGGGACTTGAAGCTTTCTTT.

V usage is TRBV7-2 and J usage is TRBJ2-7; 9 nucleotides agree with TRBD2. This CDR3 spans 17 amino acids. V lost 5 bases to trimming and J lost 1 base; unmatched junction nucleotides: 12. The germline gives CDR1 SGHTA, CDR2 FQGNSA. In DNA form, the CDR3 reads TGTGCCAGCAGCCCAGGGGTAGCGGGAGATCCTTCCTACGAGCAGTACTTC. It translates to CASSPGVAGDPSYEQYF.

The CDR3 reads CASSFPIGRQGVTYEQYF. The DNA for the CDR3 is TGTGCCAGCAGTTTCCCAATCGGTCGACAGGGAGTTACCTACGAGCAGTACTTC. The chain recombines TRBV28 with TRBJ2-7; 7 bases line up with TRBD1. CDR3 length equals 18 residues. CDR1 is MDHEN and CDR2 is SYDVKM in the germline V gene. With V trimmed by 3 bases and J by 2 bases, 16 bases remained unmatched.

The rearrangement uses TRBV29-1 and TRBJ2-6; TRBD1 or TRBD2 may be the D gene (6 bases each). The CDR3 runs 15 residues. V was pared by 6 bases and J by 3 bases, with 15 bases between. The V gene's germline CDR1 is SQVTM and CDR2 ANQGSEA. CDR3 coding DNA: TGCAGCGTGTCCCCGGGGGCATATGGGGCCAACGTCCTGACTTTC. Translating gives CSVSPGAYGANVLTF.

The chain joins TRBV5-1 to TRBJ2-7; D is uncertain. The V gene's germline CDR1 is SGHRS and CDR2 YFSETQ. This CDR3 is 14 amino acids long. Deletions cut 2 bases from V and 0 bases from J, with 9 bases between. CDR3 DNA: TGCGCCAGCAGCTTCCTTCCGAGCTCCTACGAGCAGTACTTC. It encodes CASSFLPSSYEQYF.

The J gene is TRBJ1-1, the V gene TRBV27; D unresolved. V was pared by 6 bases and J by 4 bases, with 15 bases between. The CDR3 covers 14 residues. Germline V gene sequence: CDR1 MNHEY, CDR2 SMNVEV (reference sequence). The CDR3 protein is CASRRASGSTEAFF. DNA for the CDR3: TGTGCCAGCAGACGGGCCTCGGGTAGCACTGAAGCTTTCTTT.